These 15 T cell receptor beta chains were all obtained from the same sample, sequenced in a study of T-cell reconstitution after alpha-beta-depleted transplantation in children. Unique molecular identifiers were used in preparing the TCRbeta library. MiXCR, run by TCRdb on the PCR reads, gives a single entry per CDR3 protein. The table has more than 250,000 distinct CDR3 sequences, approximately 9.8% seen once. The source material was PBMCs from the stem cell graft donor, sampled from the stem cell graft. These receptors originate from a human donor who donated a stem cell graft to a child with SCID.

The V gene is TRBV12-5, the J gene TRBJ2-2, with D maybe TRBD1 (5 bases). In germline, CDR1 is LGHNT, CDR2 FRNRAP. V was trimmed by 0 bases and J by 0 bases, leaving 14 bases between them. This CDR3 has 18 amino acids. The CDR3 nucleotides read TGTGCTAGTGGTTTGGTATGGGGCAGGGCCGCGAACACCGGGGAGCTGTTTTTT. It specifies CASGLVWGRAANTGELFF.

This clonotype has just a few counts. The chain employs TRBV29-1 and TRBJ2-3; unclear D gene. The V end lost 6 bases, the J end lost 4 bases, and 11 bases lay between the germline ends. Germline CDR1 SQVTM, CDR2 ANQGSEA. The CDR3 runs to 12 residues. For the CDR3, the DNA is TGCAGCGTCGCTGCTACGGCAGATACGCAGTATTTT. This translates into CSVAATADTQYF.

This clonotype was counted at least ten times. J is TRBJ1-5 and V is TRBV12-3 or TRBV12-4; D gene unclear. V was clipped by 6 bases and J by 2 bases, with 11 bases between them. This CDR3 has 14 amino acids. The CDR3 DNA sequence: TGTGCCAGCAGGTACTCTGGGGGCAATCAGCCCCAGCATTTT. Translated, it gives CASRYSGGNQPQHF.

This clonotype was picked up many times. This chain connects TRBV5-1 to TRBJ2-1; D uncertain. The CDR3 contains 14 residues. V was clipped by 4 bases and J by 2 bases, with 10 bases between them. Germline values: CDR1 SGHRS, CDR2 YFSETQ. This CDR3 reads CASSLEIPYNEQFF. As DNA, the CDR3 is TGCGCCAGCAGCCTAGAGATTCCCTACAATGAGCAGTTCTTC.

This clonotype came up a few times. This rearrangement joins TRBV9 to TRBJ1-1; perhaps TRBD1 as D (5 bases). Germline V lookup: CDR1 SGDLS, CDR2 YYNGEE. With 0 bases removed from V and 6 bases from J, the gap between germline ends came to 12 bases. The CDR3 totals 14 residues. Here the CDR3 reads CASSVVVGGAEAFF. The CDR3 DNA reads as TGTGCCAGCAGCGTAGTAGTTGGGGGGGCTGAAGCTTTCTTT.

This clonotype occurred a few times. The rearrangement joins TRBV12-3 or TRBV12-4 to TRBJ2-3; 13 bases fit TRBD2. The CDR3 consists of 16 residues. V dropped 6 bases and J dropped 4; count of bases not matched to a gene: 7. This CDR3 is CASSPGLAGAADTQYF. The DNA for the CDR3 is TGTGCCAGCAGCCCCGGACTAGCGGGGGCGGCAGATACGCAGTATTTT.

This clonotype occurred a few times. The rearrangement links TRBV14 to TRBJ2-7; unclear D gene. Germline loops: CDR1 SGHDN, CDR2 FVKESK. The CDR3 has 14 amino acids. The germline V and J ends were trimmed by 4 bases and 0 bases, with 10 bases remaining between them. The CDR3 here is CASSLKLASYEQYF. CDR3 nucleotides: TGTGCCAGCAGCCTCAAGTTAGCCTCCTACGAGCAGTACTTC.

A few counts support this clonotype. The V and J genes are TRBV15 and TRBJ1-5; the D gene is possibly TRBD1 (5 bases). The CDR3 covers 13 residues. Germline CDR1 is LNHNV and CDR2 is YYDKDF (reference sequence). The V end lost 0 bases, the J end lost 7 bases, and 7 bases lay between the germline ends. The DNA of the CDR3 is TGTGCCACCAGCAGAGAAAGGGGCCAGCCCCAGCATTTT. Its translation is CATSRERGQPQHF.

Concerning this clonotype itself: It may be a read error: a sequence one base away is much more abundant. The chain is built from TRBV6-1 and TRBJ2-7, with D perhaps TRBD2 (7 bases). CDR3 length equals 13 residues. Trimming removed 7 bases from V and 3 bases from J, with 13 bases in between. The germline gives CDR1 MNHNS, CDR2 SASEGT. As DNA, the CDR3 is TGTGCCAGCAAGTCGGGGGGCCACTACGAGCAGTACTTC. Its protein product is CASKSGGHYEQYF.

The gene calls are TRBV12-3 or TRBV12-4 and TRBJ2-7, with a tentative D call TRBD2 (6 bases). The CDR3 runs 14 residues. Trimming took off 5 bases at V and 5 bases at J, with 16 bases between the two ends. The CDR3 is CASSITPAGNEQYF. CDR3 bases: TGTGCCAGCAGTATAACCCCGGCGGGGAACGAGCAGTACTTC.

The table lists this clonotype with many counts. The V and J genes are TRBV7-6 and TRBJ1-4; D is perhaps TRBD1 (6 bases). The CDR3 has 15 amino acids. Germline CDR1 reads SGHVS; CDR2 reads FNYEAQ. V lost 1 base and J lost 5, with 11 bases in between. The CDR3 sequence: CASSLGQGRNEKLFF. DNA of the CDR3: TGTGCCAGCAGCTTAGGTCAGGGGAGGAATGAAAAACTGTTTTTT. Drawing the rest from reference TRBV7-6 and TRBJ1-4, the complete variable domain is GAGVSQSPRYKVTKRGQDVALRCDPISGHVSLYWYRQALGQGPEFLTYFNYEAQQDKSGLPNDRFSAERPEGSISTLTIQRTEQRDSAMYRCASSLGQGRNEKLFFGSGTQLSVL.

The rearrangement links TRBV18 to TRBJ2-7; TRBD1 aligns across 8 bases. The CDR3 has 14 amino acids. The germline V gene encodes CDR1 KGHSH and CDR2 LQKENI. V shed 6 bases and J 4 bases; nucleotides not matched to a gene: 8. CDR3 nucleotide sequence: TGTGCCAGCTCGAAAATGGACAGGGCATACGAGCAGTACTTC. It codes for CASSKMDRAYEQYF.

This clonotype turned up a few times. This CDR3 is CASRAADLPTIYF. In nucleotides, the CDR3 is TGTGCCAGCAGGGCAGCTGATCTTCCCACCATATATTTT. The genes are TRBV12-3 or TRBV12-4 and TRBJ1-3; D uncertain. This CDR3 has 13 amino acids. Trimming took off 6 bases at V and 9 bases at J, with 15 bases between the two ends.

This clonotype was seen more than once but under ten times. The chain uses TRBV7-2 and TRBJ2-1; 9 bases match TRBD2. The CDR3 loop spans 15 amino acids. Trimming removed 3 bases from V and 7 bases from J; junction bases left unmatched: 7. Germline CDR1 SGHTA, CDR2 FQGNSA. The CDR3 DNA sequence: TGTGCCAGCAGCTTTTTAAGGCTAGCGGGGAATGAGCAGTTCTTC. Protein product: CASSFLRLAGNEQFF. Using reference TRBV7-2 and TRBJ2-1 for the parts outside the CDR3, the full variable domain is GAGVSQSPSNKVTEKGKDVELRCDPISGHTALYWYRQSLGQGLEFLIYFQGNSAPDKSGLPSDRFSAERTGGSVSTLTIQRTQQEDSAVYLCASSFLRLAGNEQFFGPGTRLTVL.

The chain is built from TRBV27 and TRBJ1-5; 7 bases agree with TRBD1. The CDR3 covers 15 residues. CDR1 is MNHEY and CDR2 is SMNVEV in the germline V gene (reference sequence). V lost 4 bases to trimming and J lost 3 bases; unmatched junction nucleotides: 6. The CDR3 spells CASSSNRGFNQPQHF. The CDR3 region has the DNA TGTGCCAGCAGTTCCAACAGGGGTTTCAATCAGCCCCAGCATTTT.